This entry lists 15 T cell receptor beta chains sequenced from one sample in a study of blood T cell repertoires in COVID-19. Only in-frame clones appear in the TCRdb table, and some are missing; sequencing was by immunoSEQ multiplex PCR. Here the sample spans 360,000 or so clones, around 91% being singletons. Sequencing was performed on peripheral blood. All receptors come from a man aged 18 to 29 with active or convalescent COVID-19.

The chain links TRBV2 to TRBJ2-1; D might be TRBD2 (6 bases). Between the trimmed V and J ends, which lost 8 bases and 7 bases, there was a span of 18 bases. CDR1 SNHLY and CDR2 FYNNEI come from the germline V gene. The CDR3 totals 14 residues. Here the CDR3 reads CASSSAIPGNEQFF. CDR3 nucleotide sequence: TGTGCCAGCTCTAGCGCTATCCCTGGGAATGAGCAGTTCTTC.

This clone has only one observation. The V call is TRBV5-4, the J call TRBJ2-1; 12 bases map to TRBD2. There are 16 residues in the CDR3. V lost 0 bases, J lost 8 bases, and 6 bases stayed unmatched. Germline assignment: CDR1 SGHNT and CDR2 YYREEE (reference sequence). Here the CDR3 DNA reads TGTGCCAGCAGCTTGGAGGTTCTAGCGGGAGGGTATGAGCAGTTCTTC. Encoded protein: CASSLEVLAGGYEQFF.

This chain's CDR3 is CASSLFPGASYNEQFF. CDR3 sequence (DNA): TGCGCCAGCAGCTTGTTTCCGGGAGCCTCCTACAATGAGCAGTTCTTC. The V and J genes are TRBV5-1 and TRBJ2-1; tentatively, D is TRBD2 (6 bases). There are 16 residues in the CDR3. Looked up from germline, CDR1 is SGHRS and CDR2 is YFSETQ. Trimming cost V 1 base and J 0 bases, with 11 bases left between them.

V is TRBV12-3 or TRBV12-4 and J is TRBJ2-7; 9 nucleotides align to TRBD1. V trimming: 8 bases; J trimming: 4 bases; junction bases outside the gene matches: 6. This CDR3 has 13 amino acids. CDR3 sequence reads: CASRDRDKYEQYF. The CDR3 coding sequence is TGTGCCAGCCGGGACAGGGATAAGTACGAGCAGTACTTC.

This chain uses TRBV24-1 with TRBJ1-2, with a weak D call TRBD1 (5 bases). From germline, CDR1 is KGHDR and CDR2 SFDVKD. The CDR3 is made up of 13 amino acids. Trimming removed 3 bases at V and 6 bases at J, with 10 bases between. The CDR3 here is CATSDDSFDGYTF. The DNA for the CDR3 is TGTGCCACCAGTGATGACAGTTTTGATGGCTACACCTTC.

The chain's CDR3 is CASGDSIAKNIQYF. The CDR3 nucleotides read TGTGCCAGTGGGGACAGCATAGCCAAAAACATTCAGTACTTC. The chain employs TRBV19 and TRBJ2-4; 7 bases agree with TRBD1. The trim removed 8 bases at V and 0 bases at J, leaving 4 bases unmatched. The CDR3 length is 14 residues. Germline V lookup: CDR1 LNHDA, CDR2 SQIVND (reference sequence).

This clone was seen only once. V is TRBV27 and J is TRBJ1-5, with 9 positions matching TRBD1. Per germline, CDR1 MNHEY and CDR2 SMNVEV (reference sequence). The J segment lost 5 bases and the V segment lost 5 bases, leaving 7 bases of the junction unmatched. CDR3 length: 15 residues. DNA for the CDR3: TGTGCCAGCAGTCCCAGGGACAGGGTAGATCAGCCCCAGCATTTT. This encodes CASSPRDRVDQPQHF.

This clone was seen a single time. Additional DNA sequences in this sample encode the identical CDR3. The CDR3 loop is CASSLQGAYEQYF. The CDR3 region has the DNA TGTGCCAGCAGTCTACAGGGGGCATACGAGCAGTACTTC. The genes are TRBV27 and TRBJ2-7, with TRBD1 matching over 9 bases. J lost 4 bases, V lost 5 bases, and 3 bases had no gene match. Germline V CDR1 and CDR2: MNHEY, SMNVEV (reference sequence). The CDR3 sequence is 13 residues long.

This chain links TRBV27 with TRBJ1-2; D unresolved. The CDR3 consists of 13 residues. V was clipped by 6 bases and J by 2 bases, with 10 bases between them. CDR1 and CDR2 (germline): MNHEY, SMNVEV (reference sequence). CDR3 region: CASRRTANYGYTF. The CDR3 DNA reads TGTGCCAGCAGGCGGACTGCAAACTATGGCTACACCTTC.

The rearrangement joins TRBV27 to TRBJ1-3; D is unclear. The CDR3 contains 16 residues. CDR1 MNHEY and CDR2 SMNVEV come from the germline V gene (reference sequence). V dropped 3 bases and J dropped 4 bases, with 16 bases sitting between them. CDR3 sequence reads: CASSLREPSAGNTIYF. The CDR3 nucleotides read TGTGCCAGCAGTTTGAGAGAACCGAGCGCCGGAAACACCATATATTTT.

The chain is built from TRBV2 and TRBJ2-7; the D gene is possibly TRBD2 (5 bases). CDR3 length: 14 amino acids. Trimming took off 3 bases at V and 3 bases at J, with 12 bases between the two ends. Germline V lookup: CDR1 SNHLY, CDR2 FYNNEI. The DNA of the CDR3 is TGTGCCAGCAGTGATCTCGGGGAGAACTACGAGCAGTACTTC. Translation gives CASSDLGENYEQYF.

The rearrangement uses TRBV27 and TRBJ1-2, with TRBD1 identical over 9 bases. The CDR3 sequence is 16 residues long. Trimming cost V 6 bases and J 5 bases; bases outside gene matches: 13. Germline CDR1 and CDR2: MNHEY and SMNVEV (reference sequence). CDR3: CASRPGTGQGRYGYTF. The CDR3 coding sequence is TGTGCCAGCAGACCCGGAACCGGACAGGGGAGGTATGGCTACACCTTC.

Only a few counts were recorded for this clone. The gene calls are TRBV3-1 (or the pseudogene TRBV3-2) and TRBJ1-2; 8 bases map to TRBD1. J lost 7 bases, V lost 1 base, and 5 bases had no gene match. Germline CDR1 is LGHDT and CDR2 is YNNKEL (reference sequence). This CDR3 has 14 amino acids. CDR3 sequence: CASSQGSGGGGYTF. The CDR3 bases are TGTGCCAGCAGCCAAGGTTCAGGGGGCGGTGGCTACACCTTC.

This chain connects TRBV19 to TRBJ1-4, with TRBD1 matching 9 bases. The V gene's germline CDR1 is LNHDA and CDR2 SQIVND (reference sequence). V lost 6 bases and J lost 6; bases outside the gene matches: 5. CDR3 length: 14 amino acids. CDR3 region: CASRNRGRDEKLFF. As DNA, the CDR3 is TGTGCCAGTAGGAACAGGGGGCGTGATGAAAAACTGTTTTTT.

This clone appeared a single time. The chain carries TRBV10-1 and TRBJ2-5, with TRBD1 identical over 10 bases. Germline CDR1 WNHNN, CDR2 SYGVQD (reference sequence). V trimming: 1 base; J trimming: 4 bases; junction bases outside the gene matches: 9. The CDR3 has 17 residues. This chain's CDR3 is CASSEFGQGVDLETQYF. CDR3 DNA sequence: TGCGCCAGCAGTGAGTTTGGACAGGGGGTGGATTTAGAGACCCAGTACTTC.